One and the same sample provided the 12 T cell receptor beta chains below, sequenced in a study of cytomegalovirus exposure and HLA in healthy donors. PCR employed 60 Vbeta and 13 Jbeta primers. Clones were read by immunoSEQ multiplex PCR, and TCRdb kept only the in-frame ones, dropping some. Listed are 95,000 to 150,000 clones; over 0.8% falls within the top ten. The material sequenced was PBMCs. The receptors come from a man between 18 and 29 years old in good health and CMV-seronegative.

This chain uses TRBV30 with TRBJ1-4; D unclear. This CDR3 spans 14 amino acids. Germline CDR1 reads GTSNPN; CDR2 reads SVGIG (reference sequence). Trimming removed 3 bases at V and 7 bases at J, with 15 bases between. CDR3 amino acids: CAWSPRRLGEKLFF. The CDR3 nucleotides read TGTGCCTGGAGCCCTCGGAGGTTAGGTGAAAAACTGTTTTTT. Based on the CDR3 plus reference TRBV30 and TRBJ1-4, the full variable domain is SQTIHQWPATLVQPVGSPLSLECTVEGTSNPNLYWYRQAAGRGLQLLFYSVGIGQISSEVPQNLSASRPQDRQFILSSKKLLLSDSGFYLCAWSPRRLGEKLFFGSGTQLSVL.

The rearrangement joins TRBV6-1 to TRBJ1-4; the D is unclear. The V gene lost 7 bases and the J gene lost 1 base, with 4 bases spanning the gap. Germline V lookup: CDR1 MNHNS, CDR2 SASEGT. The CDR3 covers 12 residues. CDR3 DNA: TGTGCCAGCACTAGAACTAATGAAAAACTGTTTTTT. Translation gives CASTRTNEKLFF.

For the CDR3, the DNA is TGTGCCAGTAGTATGCTTAGGGGGAGCACTGAAGCTTTCTTT. As protein: CASSMLRGSTEAFF. The V gene is TRBV19, the J gene TRBJ1-1; D possibly corresponds to TRBD1 (6 bases). V gave up 3 bases and J gave up 4 bases, with 12 bases separating them. Germline values: CDR1 LNHDA, CDR2 SQIVND (reference sequence). This CDR3 is 14 amino acids long. Complete variable domain (other parts from reference TRBV19 and TRBJ1-1): DGGITQSPKYLFRKEGQNVTLSCEQNLNHDAMYWYRQDPGQGLRLIYYSQIVNDFQKGDIAEGYSVSREKKESFPLTVTSAQKNPTAFYLCASSMLRGSTEAFFGQGTRLTVV.

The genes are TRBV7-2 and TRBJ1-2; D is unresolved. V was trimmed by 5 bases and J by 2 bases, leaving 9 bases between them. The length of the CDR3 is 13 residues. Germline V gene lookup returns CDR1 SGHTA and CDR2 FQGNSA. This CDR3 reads CASSPGLNYGYTF. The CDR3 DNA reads TGTGCCAGCAGCCCCGGACTGAACTATGGCTACACCTTC.

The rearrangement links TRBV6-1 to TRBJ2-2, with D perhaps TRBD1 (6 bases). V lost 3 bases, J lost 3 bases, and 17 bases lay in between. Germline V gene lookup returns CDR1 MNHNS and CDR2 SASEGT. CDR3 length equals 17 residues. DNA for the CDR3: TGTGCCAGCAGTGAGCGGGTGCGTCAGGGGCACACCGGGGAGCTGTTTTTT. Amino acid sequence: CASSERVRQGHTGELFF.

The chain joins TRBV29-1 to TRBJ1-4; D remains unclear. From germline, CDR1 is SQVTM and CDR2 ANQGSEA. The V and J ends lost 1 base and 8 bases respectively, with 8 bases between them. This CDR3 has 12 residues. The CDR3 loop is CSVEGGYEKLFF. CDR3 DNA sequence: TGCAGCGTTGAAGGAGGATACGAAAAACTGTTTTTT.

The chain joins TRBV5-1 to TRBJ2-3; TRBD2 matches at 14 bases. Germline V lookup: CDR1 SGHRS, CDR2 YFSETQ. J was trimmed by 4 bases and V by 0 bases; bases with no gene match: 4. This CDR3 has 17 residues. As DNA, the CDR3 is TGCGCCAGCAGCTTGGGACTAGCGGGGGGGATCTCAGATACGCAGTATTTT. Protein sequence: CASSLGLAGGISDTQYF.

Here the CDR3 reads CASSVGAINTEAFF. CDR3 sequence (DNA): TGTGCCAGCAGCGTAGGAGCCATCAACACTGAAGCTTTCTTT. V gene TRBV9 combines with J gene TRBJ1-1; D is ambiguous. The CDR3 is 14 residues long. Germline V gene lookup returns CDR1 SGDLS and CDR2 YYNGEE. Trimming left V 0 bases short and J 2 bases short, with 8 bases between.

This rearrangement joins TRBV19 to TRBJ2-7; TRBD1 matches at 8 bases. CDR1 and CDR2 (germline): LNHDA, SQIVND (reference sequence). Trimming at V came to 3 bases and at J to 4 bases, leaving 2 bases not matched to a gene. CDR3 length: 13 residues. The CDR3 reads CASSMGQAYEQYF. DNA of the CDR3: TGTGCCAGTAGTATGGGACAGGCTTACGAGCAGTACTTC.

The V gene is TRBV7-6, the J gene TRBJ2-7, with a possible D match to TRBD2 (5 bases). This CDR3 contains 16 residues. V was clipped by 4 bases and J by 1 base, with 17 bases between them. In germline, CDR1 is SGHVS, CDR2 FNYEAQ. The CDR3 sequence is CASSSPLGPRSYEQYF. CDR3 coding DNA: TGTGCCAGCAGCTCCCCACTAGGCCCCCGGTCCTACGAGCAGTACTTC.

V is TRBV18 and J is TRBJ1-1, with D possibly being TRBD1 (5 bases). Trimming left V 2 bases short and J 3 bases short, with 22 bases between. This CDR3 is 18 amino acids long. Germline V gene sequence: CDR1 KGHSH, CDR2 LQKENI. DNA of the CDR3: TGTGCCAGCTCACCAGGGGCTTTAGTAGGGTTTTATGACACTGAAGCTTTCTTT. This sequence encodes CASSPGALVGFYDTEAFF.

Here the CDR3 reads CASSIRQGQGYTF. Here the CDR3 DNA reads TGTGCCAGTAGTATCAGGCAGGGGCAGGGCTACACCTTC. V usage is TRBV19 and J usage is TRBJ1-2; a possible D gene is TRBD1 (6 bases). Germline CDR1 is LNHDA and CDR2 is SQIVND (reference sequence). Trimming removed 3 bases at V and 8 bases at J, with 13 bases between. The CDR3 runs 13 residues.